This entry features one TCR beta chain sequence. Its antigen remains unknown. This record comes from a study of cytomegalovirus exposure and HLA in healthy donors. Study-level results: Through in vitro validation, a few CMV-associated chains were shown to be specific for CMV antigens. An analysis done earlier found most TCR beta V segments productive about 87% or about 30% of the time.

It was with 60 Vbeta and 13 Jbeta primers that the PCR ran. Profiled with immunoSEQ multiplex PCR; TCRdb holds only in-frame clones, not every one. The table counts 100,000 to 150,000 clones; under 2% lies in the top ten. CDR1 is LNHDA, CDR2 SQIVND, per germline (reference sequence). This CDR3 spans 16 amino acids. V lost 1 base and J lost 4; bases outside the gene matches: 8. The sequenced sample consisted of PBMCs. The chain has TRBV19 and TRBJ2-3, with 7 bases lining up with TRBD2. This clonotype originated in a woman between 40 and 50 years old in good health and CMV-seropositive. The CDR3 reads CASSIGVGGPSDTQYF. In DNA, the CDR3 is TGTGCCAGTAGTATAGGAGTGGGAGGGCCATCAGATACGCAGTATTTT.